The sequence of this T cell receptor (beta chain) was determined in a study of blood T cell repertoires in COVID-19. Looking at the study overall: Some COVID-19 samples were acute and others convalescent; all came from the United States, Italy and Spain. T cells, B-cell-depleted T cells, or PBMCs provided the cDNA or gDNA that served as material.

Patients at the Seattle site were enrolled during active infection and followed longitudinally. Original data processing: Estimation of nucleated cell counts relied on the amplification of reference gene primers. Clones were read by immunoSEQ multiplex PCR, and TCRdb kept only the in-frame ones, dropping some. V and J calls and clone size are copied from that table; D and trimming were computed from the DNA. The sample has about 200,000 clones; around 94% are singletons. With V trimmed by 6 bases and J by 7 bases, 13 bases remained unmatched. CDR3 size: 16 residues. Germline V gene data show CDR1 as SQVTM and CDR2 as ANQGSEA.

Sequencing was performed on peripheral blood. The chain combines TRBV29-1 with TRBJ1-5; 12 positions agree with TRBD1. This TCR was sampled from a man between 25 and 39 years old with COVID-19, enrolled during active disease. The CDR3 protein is CSVRSPGTGGDQPQHF. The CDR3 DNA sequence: TGCAGCGTGAGGAGCCCCGGGACAGGGGGCGACCAGCCCCAGCATTTT.